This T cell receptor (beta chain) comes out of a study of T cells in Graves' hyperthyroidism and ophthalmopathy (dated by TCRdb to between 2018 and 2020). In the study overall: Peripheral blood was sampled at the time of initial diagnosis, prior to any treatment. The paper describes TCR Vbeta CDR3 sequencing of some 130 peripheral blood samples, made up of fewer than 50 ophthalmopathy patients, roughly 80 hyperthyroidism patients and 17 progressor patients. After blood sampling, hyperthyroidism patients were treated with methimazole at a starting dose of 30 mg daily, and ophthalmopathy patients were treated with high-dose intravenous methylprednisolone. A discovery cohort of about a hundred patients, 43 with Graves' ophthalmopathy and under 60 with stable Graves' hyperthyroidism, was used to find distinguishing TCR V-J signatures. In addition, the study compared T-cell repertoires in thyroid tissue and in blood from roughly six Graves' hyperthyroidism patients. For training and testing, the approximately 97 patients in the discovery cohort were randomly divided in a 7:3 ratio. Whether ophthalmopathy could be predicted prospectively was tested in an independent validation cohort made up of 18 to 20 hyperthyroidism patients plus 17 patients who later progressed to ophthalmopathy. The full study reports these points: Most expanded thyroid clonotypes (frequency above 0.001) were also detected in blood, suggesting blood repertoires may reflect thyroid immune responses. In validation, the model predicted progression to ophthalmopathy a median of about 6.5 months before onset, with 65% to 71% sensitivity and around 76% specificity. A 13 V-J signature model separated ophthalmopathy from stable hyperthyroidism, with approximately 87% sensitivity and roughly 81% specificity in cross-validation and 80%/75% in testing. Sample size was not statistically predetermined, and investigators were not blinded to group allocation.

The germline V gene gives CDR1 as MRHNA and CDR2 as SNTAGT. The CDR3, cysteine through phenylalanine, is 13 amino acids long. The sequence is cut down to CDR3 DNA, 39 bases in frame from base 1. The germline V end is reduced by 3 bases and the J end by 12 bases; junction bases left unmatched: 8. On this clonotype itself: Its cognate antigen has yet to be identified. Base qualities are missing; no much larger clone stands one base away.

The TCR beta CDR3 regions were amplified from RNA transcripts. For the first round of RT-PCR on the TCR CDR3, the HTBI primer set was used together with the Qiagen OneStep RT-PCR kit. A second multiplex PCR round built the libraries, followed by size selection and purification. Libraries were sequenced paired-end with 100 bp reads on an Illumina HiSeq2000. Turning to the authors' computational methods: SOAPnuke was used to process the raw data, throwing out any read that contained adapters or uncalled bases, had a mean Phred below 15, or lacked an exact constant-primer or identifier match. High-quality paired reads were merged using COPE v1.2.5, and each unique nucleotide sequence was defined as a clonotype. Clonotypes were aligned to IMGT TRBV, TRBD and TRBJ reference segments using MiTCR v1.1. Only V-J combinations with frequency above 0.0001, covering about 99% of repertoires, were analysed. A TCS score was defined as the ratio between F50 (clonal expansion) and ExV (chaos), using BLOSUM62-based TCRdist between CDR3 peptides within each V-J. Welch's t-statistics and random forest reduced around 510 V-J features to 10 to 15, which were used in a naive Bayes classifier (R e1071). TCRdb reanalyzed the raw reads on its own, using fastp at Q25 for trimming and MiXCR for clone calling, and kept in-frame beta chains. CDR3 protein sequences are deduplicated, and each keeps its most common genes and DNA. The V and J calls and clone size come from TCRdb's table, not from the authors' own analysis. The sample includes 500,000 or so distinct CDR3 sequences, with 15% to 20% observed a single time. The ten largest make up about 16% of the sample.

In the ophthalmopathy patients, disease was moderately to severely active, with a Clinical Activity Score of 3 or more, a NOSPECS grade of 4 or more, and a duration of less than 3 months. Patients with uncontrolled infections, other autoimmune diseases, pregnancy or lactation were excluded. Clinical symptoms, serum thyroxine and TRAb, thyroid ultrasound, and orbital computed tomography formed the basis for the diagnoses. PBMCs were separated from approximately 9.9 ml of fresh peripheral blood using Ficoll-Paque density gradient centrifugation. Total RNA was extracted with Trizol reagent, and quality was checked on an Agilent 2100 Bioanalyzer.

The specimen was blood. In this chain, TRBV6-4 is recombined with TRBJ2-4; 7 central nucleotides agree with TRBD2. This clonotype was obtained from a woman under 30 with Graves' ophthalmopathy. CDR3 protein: CASSELLRGSQYF. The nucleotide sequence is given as TGTGCCAGCAGTGAATTGTTGCGGGGGTCTCAGTACTTC.